A selection of T cell receptor beta chains follows, all from one sample in a study of Ad26.COV2.S vaccination and SARS-CoV-2 variants. Sequenced by immunoSEQ multiplex PCR; TCRdb stores in-frame clones only, minus some. This sample carries hundreds of thousands of clones, around 92% of them seen once, and the ten largest clones take 3% to 4%. The sequencing here drew on peripheral blood, taken after recovery from COVID-19. All receptors derive from a human donor who had recovered from COVID-19. CDR3s include the opening cysteine and the closing phenylalanine or tryptophan. Fields, in order: CDR3 protein, CDR3 DNA, D gene, J gene, V gene, clone size. D genes are given only for firm matches. Expanded clones are given a class, and other clones once, few, many or no size at all.

CAIREGTASLKLFF | TGTGCCATCAGGGAAGGGACGGCTTCGTTGAAACTGTTTTTT | . | TRBJ1-4 | TRBV10-3 | .
CASRDNEQFF | TGTGCCAGCAGAGATAATGAGCAGTTCTTC | . | TRBJ2-1 | TRBV2 | .
CASSSGREGGPAFF | TGTGCCAGCAGCTCTGGCAGGGAGGGCGGGCCGGCTTTCTTT | . | TRBJ1-1 | TRBV5-8 | .
CATLTPGQLGGYTF | TGTGCCACCCTGACCCCGGGACAGCTGGGGGGCTACACCTTC | TRBD1 | TRBJ1-2 | TRBV6-5 | .
CASSPTTDTQYF | TGTGCCAGCAGTCCTACAACAGATACGCAGTATTTT | . | TRBJ2-3 | TRBV2 | .
CASSFPGVGASTDTQYF | TGTGCCAGCAGCTTCCCGGGGGTAGGAGCCTCCACAGATACGCAGTATTTT | . | TRBJ2-3 | TRBV11-2 | once
CASSVGQGSNTGELFF | TGTGCCAGCAGCGTAGGACAGGGATCGAACACCGGGGAGCTGTTTTTT | TRBD1 | TRBJ2-2 | TRBV9 | .
CASSELRSGRQETQYF | TGTGCCAGCAGCGAACTGAGGTCGGGCAGGCAAGAGACCCAGTACTTC | . | TRBJ2-5 | TRBV7-2 | .
CASTTPGGEQFF | TGTGCCAGCACAACTCCGGGGGGTGAGCAGTTCTTC | TRBD2 | TRBJ2-1 | TRBV6-5 | .
CATSRDIPGTGDTIYF | TGTGCCACCAGCAGAGATATTCCCGGGACAGGGGACACCATATATTTT | TRBD1 | TRBJ1-3 | TRBV15 | .
CSASLGRGVNTEAFF | TGCAGTGCTAGTTTAGGGCGCGGGGTGAACACTGAAGCTTTCTTT | . | TRBJ1-1 | TRBV20-1 | .
CASSVSGAKLFF | TGTGCCAGCAGTGTATCCGGGGCAAAACTGTTTTTT | . | TRBJ1-4 | TRBV2 | .
CASSRTVWGNSPLHF | TGTGCCAGCTCACGTACCGTCTGGGGTAATTCACCCCTCCACTTT | . | TRBJ1-6 | TRBV18 | once
CSARGISEAFF | TGCAGTGCTAGAGGGATCAGTGAAGCTTTCTTT | . | TRBJ1-1 | TRBV20-1 | .
CASSLALVNTEAFF | TGTGCCAGCAGCTTAGCGCTGGTGAACACTGAAGCTTTCTTT | . | TRBJ1-1 | TRBV7-2 | .
CASSQDRNSGAPQETQYF | TGCGCCAGCAGCCAAGATAGGAATAGCGGCGCCCCTCAAGAGACCCAGTACTTC | . | TRBJ2-5 | TRBV4-1 | .
CASRGQGSADEAFF | TGTGCCAGCAGGGGACAGGGGTCGGCGGATGAAGCTTTCTTT | TRBD1 | TRBJ1-1 | TRBV7-9 | .
CASTPVGNYGYTF | TGTGCCAGCACCCCGGTTGGGAACTATGGCTACACCTTC | . | TRBJ1-2 | TRBV6-5 | .
CASTIRDTEAFF | TGCGCCAGCACTATCAGGGACACTGAAGCTTTCTTT | . | TRBJ1-1 | TRBV23-1 | few
CASSRDSADGYTF | TGTGCCAGCAGCCGGGACAGTGCCGATGGCTACACCTTC | TRBD1 | TRBJ1-2 | TRBV3-1/TRBV3-2 | .
CASSPQPGRDIQYF | TGTGCCAGCAGCCCCCAGCCCGGAAGGGACATTCAGTACTTC | . | TRBJ2-4 | TRBV5-4 | .
CATSRGGNTGELFF | TGTGCCACCAGCAGAGGAGGAAACACCGGGGAGCTGTTTTTT | . | TRBJ2-2 | TRBV15 | .
CASSAVDYRDNIYF | TGTGCCAGCAGCGCAGTAGACTACAGGGATAACATATATTTT | . | TRBJ1-3 | TRBV5-5 | .
CASSARTGGFTEAFF | TGTGCCAGCAGCGCTAGGACAGGGGGATTCACTGAAGCTTTCTTT | TRBD1 | TRBJ1-1 | TRBV9 | .
CASRRGRKDTGELFF | TGTGCCAGCAGGAGGGGACGGAAGGACACCGGGGAGCTGTTTTTT | . | TRBJ2-2 | TRBV7-9 | .
CASRLPRTGNEQFF | TGTGCCAGCAGGCTACCCAGGACGGGCAATGAGCAGTTCTTC | . | TRBJ2-1 | TRBV6-6 | .
CASSLEGGMNTEAFF | TGCGCCAGCAGCTTGGAAGGGGGCATGAACACTGAAGCTTTCTTT | TRBD1 | TRBJ1-1 | TRBV5-1 | .
CASSLDYEQYF | TGTGCCAGCAGCTTGGACTACGAGCAGTACTTC | . | TRBJ2-7 | TRBV5-4 | .
CATSYGRNTANTGELFF | TGTGCCACCAGTTATGGGCGGAATACCGCGAACACCGGGGAGCTGTTTTTT | . | TRBJ2-2 | TRBV15 | .
CASCPGANTNEKLFF | TGTGCCAGCTGTCCCGGGGCTAATACTAATGAAAAACTGTTTTTT | . | TRBJ1-4 | TRBV6-4 | once
CASSVGPNTEAFF | TGTGCCAGTAGTGTGGGACCGAACACTGAAGCTTTCTTT | . | TRBJ1-1 | TRBV19 | .
CASGTDIGTDTQYF | TGTGCCAGCGGGACCGACATTGGAACAGATACGCAGTATTTT | . | TRBJ2-3 | TRBV2 | .
CASSHRGTGGGGYSYEQYF | TGTGCCAGCAGCCATAGGGGGACAGGGGGCGGCGGATACTCCTACGAGCAGTACTTC | TRBD1 | TRBJ2-7 | TRBV7-9 | once
CASTGFTGLNTEAFF | TGTGCCAGCACCGGATTTACGGGGTTGAACACTGAAGCTTTCTTT | . | TRBJ1-1 | TRBV25-1 | .
CASSTTRNTEAFF | TGTGCCAGCAGCACTACAAGGAACACTGAAGCTTTCTTT | . | TRBJ1-1 | TRBV13 | .
CASSSPETGGKANVLTF | TGTGCCAGCAGCTCCCCGGAGACAGGGGGCAAGGCCAACGTCCTGACTTTC | TRBD1 | TRBJ2-6 | TRBV7-9 | .
CASREDSQNTEAFF | TGTGCCAGCAGGGAAGACAGCCAGAACACTGAAGCTTTCTTT | . | TRBJ1-1 | TRBV25-1 | .
CASSIRGLFF | TGTGCCAGCAGCATAAGGGGCCTGTTTTTT | . | TRBJ2-2 | TRBV5-8 | .
CASSPGTSEAFF | TGTGCCAGCTCACCAGGGACATCCGAAGCTTTCTTT | . | TRBJ1-1 | TRBV18 | .
CAIKETATNEKLFF | TGTGCCATCAAGGAGACGGCAACTAATGAAAAACTGTTTTTT | . | TRBJ1-4 | TRBV10-3 | .
CSASMGPHTGELFF | TGCAGTGCTAGTATGGGACCCCACACCGGGGAGCTGTTTTTT | . | TRBJ2-2 | TRBV20-1 | .
CASSQDGGPIQGYTF | TGTGCCAGCAGCCAAGATGGGGGGCCAATCCAAGGCTACACCTTC | . | TRBJ1-2 | TRBV3-1/TRBV3-2 | .
CASSHATVHSGNTIYF | TGTGCCAGCAGCCATGCCACAGTTCACTCTGGAAACACCATATATTTT | . | TRBJ1-3 | TRBV3-1/TRBV3-2 | .
CASGGQANYGYTF | TGTGCCAGCGGAGGACAGGCTAACTATGGCTACACCTTC | TRBD1 | TRBJ1-2 | TRBV11-2 | .
CASGLPRRGASNQPQHF | TGTGCTAGTGGTTTGCCCAGGAGGGGAGCTAGCAATCAGCCCCAGCATTTT | . | TRBJ1-5 | TRBV12-5 | .
CASSLETAPQETQYF | TGTGCCAGCAGCTTAGAAACAGCTCCCCAAGAGACCCAGTACTTC | . | TRBJ2-5 | TRBV7-2 | .
CASGTSGGNTQYF | TGCGCCAGCGGTACTAGCGGGGGAAATACGCAGTATTTT | TRBD2 | TRBJ2-3 | TRBV5-1 | .
CASSQVGTGGVAEAFF | TGTGCCAGCAGCCAAGTGGGGACAGGGGGTGTCGCTGAAGCTTTCTTT | TRBD1 | TRBJ1-1 | TRBV3-1/TRBV3-2 | .
CASSPPTGTYEQYF | TGTGCCAGCAGCCCACCGACAGGGACCTACGAGCAGTACTTC | TRBD1 | TRBJ2-7 | TRBV13 | .
CASSPRSGPSYEQYF | TGTGCCAGTAGTCCCCGCAGCGGTCCCTCCTACGAGCAGTACTTC | . | TRBJ2-7 | TRBV19 | .
CASRPQGPDTGELFF | TGTGCCAGTCGGCCACAGGGGCCGGACACCGGGGAGCTGTTTTTT | TRBD1 | TRBJ2-2 | TRBV19 | .
CAIADRDDRNTEAFF | TGTGCCATCGCCGACAGGGATGATCGAAACACTGAAGCTTTCTTT | TRBD1 | TRBJ1-1 | TRBV10-3 | .
CASSRSGGQFQETQYF | TGTGCCAGCAGCCGCTCGGGGGGACAGTTCCAAGAGACCCAGTACTTC | . | TRBJ2-5 | TRBV4-2 | .